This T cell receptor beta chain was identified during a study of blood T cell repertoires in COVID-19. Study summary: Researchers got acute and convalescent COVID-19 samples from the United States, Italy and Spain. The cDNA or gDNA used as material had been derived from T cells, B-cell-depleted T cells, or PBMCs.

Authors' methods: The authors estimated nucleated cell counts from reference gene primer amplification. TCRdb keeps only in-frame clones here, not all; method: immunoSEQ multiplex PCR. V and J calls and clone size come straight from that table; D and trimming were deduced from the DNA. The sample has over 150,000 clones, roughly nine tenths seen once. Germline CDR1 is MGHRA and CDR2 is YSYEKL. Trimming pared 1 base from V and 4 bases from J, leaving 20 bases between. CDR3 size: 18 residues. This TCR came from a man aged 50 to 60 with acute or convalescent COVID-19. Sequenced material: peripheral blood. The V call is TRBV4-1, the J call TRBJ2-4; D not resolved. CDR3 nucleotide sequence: TGCGCCAGCAGCCAAGCTGGTACTACCCCCTTGGGTAAAAACATTCAGTACTTC. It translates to CASSQAGTTPLGKNIQYF.